Each of the 32 T cell receptor beta chains below was sequenced from the same sample in a study of T cell clonality in common variable immunodeficiency. Assay: immunoSEQ multiplex PCR; the TCRdb copy retains only in-frame clones and omits some. Recorded here are more than 30,000 clones, none singletons. Material: peripheral blood mononuclear cells. All receptors come from a person aged 18 to 69 in good health.

This clone came up many times. Read coverage stops 3 residues before the CDR3 terminus; the germline J gene supplies the remainder. The J gene is TRBJ1-4, the V gene TRBV5-1; tentative D call: TRBD1 (6 bases). This CDR3 has 16 residues. The V gene lost 6 bases and the J gene lost 5 bases, with 20 bases spanning the gap. Germline values: CDR1 SGHRS, CDR2 YFSETQ. The CDR3 DNA, read in part, is TGCGCCAGCAAGAGAGGGGGTGAGTGGCAGAATGAAAAA. It specifies CASKRGGEWQNEK. The whole CDR3 sequence is CASKRGGEWQNEKLFF.

This clone has a count of ten or more. Sequencing ends 3 residues short of the CDR3 end; the germline J gene provides the rest. V and J are TRBV29-1 and TRBJ2-5; unclear D gene. Per the germline V gene, CDR1 is SQVTM and CDR2 is ANQGSEA. The CDR3 length is 12 residues. Trimming removed 7 bases at V and 1 base at J, with 10 bases between. CDR3 DNA, as far as it was read: TGCAGCGCTGCGCCGGGCCAAGAGACC. It translates to CSAAPGQET. The full CDR3 sequence reads CSAAPGQETQYF.

Ten or more counts support this clone. Read sequence stops 3 residues before the CDR3 end, and the germline J gene provides the missing end. The J gene is TRBJ2-2, the V gene TRBV6-1; TRBD2 is a possible D gene (5 bases). Trimming took 4 bases from V and 4 from J, leaving 13 bases between them. In germline, CDR1 is MNHNS, CDR2 SASEGT. The length of the CDR3 is 15 residues. The CDR3 protein is CASSADFPLTGELFF. The part of the CDR3 DNA that was read is TGTGCCAGCAGTGCGGACTTCCCTCTCACCGGGGAG.

At least ten counts were recorded for this clone. The read comes to an end 3 residues before the CDR3 does, leaving the germline J gene to fill in the end. This rearrangement joins TRBV18 to TRBJ1-2; D might be TRBD1 (6 bases). Trimming removed 0 bases from V and 4 bases from J, with 12 bases in between. Per germline, CDR1 KGHSH and CDR2 LQKENI. This CDR3 is built from 15 residues. CDR3 sequence reads: CASSPPSGQIYGYTF. The part of the CDR3 DNA that was read is TGTGCCAGCTCACCACCGTCAGGACAGATCTATGGC.

This clone was recorded many times. The CDR3 goes on 3 residues after the read ends, and that part is filled in from the germline J gene. The rearrangement joins TRBV10-1 to TRBJ1-3, with D possibly TRBD1 on 6 matching bases. V shed 8 bases and J shed 6 bases, with 17 bases lying between them. The CDR3 loop spans 14 amino acids. Germline CDR1 is WNHNN and CDR2 is SYGVQD (reference sequence). The CDR3 spells CASPQRQGINTIYF. CDR3 bases read: TGCGCCAGCCCCCAAAGGCAGGGGATAAACACC.

This clone was counted only a few times. With the read ending 3 residues before the CDR3 end, the germline J gene is used to fill in that end. The chain recombines TRBV29-1 with TRBJ2-1; 8 nucleotides agree with TRBD2. V lost 6 bases, J lost 4 bases, and 11 bases stayed unmatched. This CDR3 has 15 residues. Germline CDR1 SQVTM, CDR2 ANQGSEA. Partial CDR3 DNA: TGCAGCGTCCCTCGAAGCGGGAGCCAATACAATGAG. Translating it yields CSVPRSGSQYNE. The full CDR3 reads CSVPRSGSQYNEQFF.

This clone was detected many times. The missing CDR3 end, 3 residues past where the read stops, is filled in from the germline J gene. This chain links TRBV19 with TRBJ2-1; 14 bases line up with TRBD2. Germline loops: CDR1 LNHDA, CDR2 SQIVND (reference sequence). V shed 6 bases and J 7 bases; nucleotides not matched to a gene: 2. The CDR3 is 14 residues long. The CDR3 spells CASRGTSGRNEQFF. The sequenced part of the CDR3 DNA is TGTGCCAGTAGGGGGACTAGCGGGAGAAATGAG.

At least ten counts were recorded for this clone. The CDR3 end falls 3 residues outside the read, so it is completed with the germline J gene. The genes are TRBV7-9 and TRBJ2-3; 7 positions match TRBD2. V was clipped by 1 base and J by 3 bases; unmatched bases: 4. This CDR3 region has 15 residues. Germline V gene sequence: CDR1 SEHNR, CDR2 FQNEAQ (reference sequence). The covered CDR3 bases are TGTGCCAGCAGCTTAGAGGCGGGAGTGACAGATACG. Its translation: CASSLEAGVTDT. The entire CDR3 protein is CASSLEAGVTDTQYF.

This clone occurred many times. The CDR3 end lies 3 residues beyond the end of the read and is filled in from the germline J gene. The chain carries TRBV5-1 and TRBJ2-5; 11 nucleotides line up with TRBD2. The trim removed 4 bases at V and 1 base at J, leaving 6 bases unmatched. The CDR3 is 16 amino acids. Germline loops: CDR1 SGHRS, CDR2 YFSETQ. Incomplete CDR3 DNA: TGCGCCAGCAGCCTAGCGGGAGGTCCATTCCAAGAGACC. Encoded protein: CASSLAGGPFQET. The entire CDR3 reads CASSLAGGPFQETQYF.

There are many counts of this clone. The CDR3 end lies 3 residues beyond the end of the read and is filled in from the germline J gene. This chain joins TRBV7-9 and TRBJ1-2; TRBD1 matches at 7 bases. V lost 10 bases and J lost 5; bases outside the gene matches: 13. The CDR3 is made up of 14 amino acids. Germline V gene lookup returns CDR1 SEHNR and CDR2 FQNEAQ (reference sequence). The CDR3 loop is CAIKGGDRNYGYTF. The sequenced part of the CDR3 DNA is TGTGCCATCAAAGGCGGGGACAGAAATTATGGC.

This clone was counted at least ten times. The sequence runs out 3 residues before the end of the CDR3; the remainder is reconstructed from the germline J gene. V gene TRBV11-2 combines with J gene TRBJ2-1; 10 bases are a match to TRBD2. The trim removed 6 bases at V and 5 bases at J, leaving 7 bases unmatched. This CDR3 spans 15 amino acids. In germline, CDR1 is SGHAT, CDR2 FQNNGV. Incomplete CDR3 DNA: TGTGCCAGCAGGAAACTAGCGGGGACTGACAATGAG. It is translated as CASRKLAGTDNE. In full, the CDR3 is CASRKLAGTDNEQFF.

This clone occurred many times. CDR3 protein: CARSSGSFNEQFF. The sequenced part of the CDR3 DNA is TGTGCCAGATCGAGCGGAAGTTTCAATGAG. The chain uses TRBV2 and TRBJ2-1, with D perhaps matching TRBD2 (5 bases). The CDR3 end is not reached by the read, which stops 3 residues before it; the germline J gene fills it in. V dropped 9 bases and J dropped 6 bases, with 15 bases sitting between them. Germline CDR1 and CDR2: SNHLY and FYNNEI. The CDR3 loop spans 13 amino acids.

The table lists this clone with many counts. The sequenced CDR3 bases are TGCGCCAGCAGCTCTGGCGGCACTAACTATGGC. Its translation: CASSSGGTNYG. The full CDR3 sequence reads CASSSGGTNYGYTF. The rearrangement links TRBV5-1 to TRBJ1-2; D uncertain. The read terminates 3 residues before the CDR3 end, so the remaining end is supplied by the germline J gene. The CDR3 consists of 14 residues. Germline assignment: CDR1 SGHRS and CDR2 YFSETQ. V lost 3 bases, J lost 0 bases, and 9 bases lay in between.

This clone occurred many times. The DNA ends 3 residues before the CDR3 does, and the rest of the CDR3 is filled in from the germline J gene. This sample includes further DNA sequences coding for the same CDR3. V and J are TRBV19 and TRBJ2-7, with 8 positions matching TRBD1. The J segment lost 3 bases and the V segment lost 3 bases, leaving 4 bases of the junction unmatched. The CDR3 runs to 14 residues. CDR1 is LNHDA, CDR2 SQIVND, per germline (reference sequence). The part of the CDR3 DNA that was read is TGTGCCAGTAGTATTGGGACAGGCCTCTACGAG. Protein: CASSIGTGLYE. The full CDR3 protein is CASSIGTGLYEQYF.

This clone showed up just a few times. With a much larger clone just one base away, this may be a read error. The CDR3 extends 3 residues past the end of the read, so its final part is completed from the germline J gene. The same CDR3 arises from other DNA sequences in this sample as well. The chain joins TRBV20-1 to TRBJ2-7; a possible D gene is TRBD2 (7 bases). There are 13 residues in the CDR3. Looked up from germline, CDR1 is DFQATT and CDR2 is SNEGSKA (reference sequence). The sequenced CDR3 bases are TGCAAAATGGGGGGGCGGCTCGCCTACGAG. Translation: CKMGGRLAYE. In full, the CDR3 is CKMGGRLAYEQYF.

This clone was seen repeatedly, ten times or more. The CDR3 goes on 3 residues after the read ends, and that part is filled in from the germline J gene. The chain carries TRBV20-1 and TRBJ2-3; 14 positions agree with TRBD2. Germline V CDR1 and CDR2: DFQATT, SNEGSKA (reference sequence). V lost 5 bases to trimming and J lost 4 bases; unmatched junction nucleotides: 17. The CDR3 loop spans 19 amino acids. The CDR3 DNA, read in part, is TGCAGTGCTTTTGGACTAGCGGGAGGAGGGATACTGGGCCCAGATACG. Translated, it gives CSAFGLAGGGILGPDT. The CDR3 reads in full as CSAFGLAGGGILGPDTQYF.

This clone was observed many times. The read ends 3 residues shy of where the CDR3 ends; the end is completed using the germline J gene. The J gene is TRBJ2-7, the V gene TRBV7-2; D might be TRBD1 (5 bases). CDR1 is SGHTA and CDR2 is FQGNSA in the germline V gene. The V end was cut by 5 bases, the J end by 2 bases, with 16 bases between. The CDR3 covers 15 residues. The CDR3 region is CASSPSGQGPYEQYF. CDR3 DNA, as far as it was read: TGTGCCAGCAGCCCATCTGGGCAGGGTCCCTACGAG.

In this sample, this clone turned up many times. The read comes to an end 3 residues before the CDR3 does, leaving the germline J gene to fill in the end. The chain combines TRBV6-2 or TRBV6-3 with TRBJ1-1; D perhaps matches TRBD1 (6 bases). Germline V gives CDR1 MNHEY, CDR2 SVGEGT. Trimming took off 2 bases at V and 1 base at J, with 8 bases between the two ends. This CDR3 is built from 14 residues. The covered CDR3 bases are TGTGCCAGCAGTTACATCAGGGGGAACACTGAA. Translating gives CASSYIRGNTE. The entire CDR3 sequence reads CASSYIRGNTEAFF.

This clone was seen many times. The CDR3 is cut off 3 residues early in the read; its end comes from the germline J gene. The rearrangement links TRBV7-8 to TRBJ1-2; possibly TRBD1 for D (5 bases). Germline CDR1 and CDR2: SGHVS and FQNEAQ. Between the trimmed V and J ends, which lost 0 bases and 6 bases, there was a span of 20 bases. There are 17 residues in the CDR3. CDR3: CASSLAKGQIFHDGYTF. Partial CDR3 DNA: TGTGCCAGCAGCTTAGCGAAGGGGCAGATCTTCCATGATGGC. Full variable domain (remainder filled in from reference TRBV7-8 and TRBJ1-2): GAGVSQSPRYKVAKRGQDVALRCDPISGHVSLFWYQQALGQGPEFLTYFQNEAQLDKSGLPSDRFFAERPEGSVSTLKIQRTQQEDSAVYLCASSLAKGQIFHDGYTFGSGTRLTVV.

The sample holds a few counts of this clone. The CDR3 end is not reached by the read, which stops 3 residues before it; the germline J gene fills it in. This chain uses TRBV7-9 with TRBJ1-6, with D tentatively TRBD1 (6 bases). V was pared by 5 bases and J by 7 bases, with 12 bases between. CDR1 and CDR2 from the germline V gene are SEHNR and FQNEAQ (reference sequence). The CDR3 totals 14 residues. The CDR3 loop reads CASSIEQGNSPLHF. CDR3 DNA (partial): TGTGCCAGCAGCATAGAACAGGGAAATTCACCC.

This clone came up many times. The read terminates 3 residues ahead of where the CDR3 ends, so the germline J gene completes it. The V and J genes are TRBV7-9 and TRBJ2-3; D not resolved. Trimming shortened V by 5 bases and J by 5 bases, and 17 bases separated the two germline ends. The germline CDR1 and CDR2 sequences are SEHNR and FQNEAQ (reference sequence). The length of the CDR3 is 15 residues. CDR3 loop: CASSIFKLVEDTQYF. The CDR3 bases that were read are TGTGCCAGCAGCATCTTTAAGCTAGTGGAAGATACG. Full variable domain (missing parts from reference TRBV7-9 and TRBJ2-3): DTGVSQNPRHKITKRGQNVTFRCDPISEHNRLYWYRQTLGQGPEFLTYFQNEAQLEKSRLLSDRFSAERPKGSFSTLEIQRTEQGDSAMYLCASSIFKLVEDTQYFGPGTRLTVL.

The table lists this clone with many counts. The read comes to an end 3 residues before the CDR3 does, leaving the germline J gene to fill in the end. The rearrangement links TRBV19 to TRBJ2-7; 10 nucleotides match TRBD1. The CDR3 loop spans 14 amino acids. V lost 5 bases and J lost 1; bases outside the gene matches: 2. Per the germline V gene, CDR1 is LNHDA and CDR2 is SQIVND (reference sequence). CDR3 DNA, as far as it was read: TGTGCCAGTAGTTGGACAGGGGGGTCCTACGAG. Protein: CASSWTGGSYE. The full-length CDR3 reads as CASSWTGGSYEQYF.

This clone was seen at least ten times. Read data end 3 residues before the CDR3 end; the end is taken from the germline J gene. This chain links TRBV20-1 with TRBJ2-1; the match to TRBD2 covers 11 bases. Trimming cost V 1 base and J 3 bases; bases outside gene matches: 11. Germline CDR1 DFQATT, CDR2 SNEGSKA (reference sequence). The CDR3 totals 18 residues. The DNA read from the CDR3 is TGCAGTGCTAGAGCCCTCTCGGGACTAGCGGACGACTACAATGAG. Translation: CSARALSGLADDYNE. In full, the CDR3 is CSARALSGLADDYNEQFF.

Many counts were recorded for this clone. The missing CDR3 end, 3 residues past where the read stops, is filled in from the germline J gene. The same CDR3 arises from other DNA sequences in this sample as well. The V call is TRBV10-3, the J call TRBJ2-1, with 11 bases lining up with TRBD2. V lost 3 bases, J lost 5 bases, and 3 bases stayed unmatched. The CDR3 is 15 residues long. Germline V CDR1 and CDR2: ENHRY, SYGVKD. Partial CDR3 DNA: TGTGCCATCAGTGAACTAGCGGGAGAACACAATGAG. This sequence encodes CAISELAGEHNE. The whole CDR3 region reads CAISELAGEHNEQFF.

This clone was detected ten times or more. The DNA ends 3 residues before the CDR3 does, and the rest of the CDR3 is filled in from the germline J gene. The chain combines TRBV11-2 with TRBJ2-2; 8 nucleotides line up with TRBD1. This CDR3 is 15 amino acids long. CDR1 is SGHAT, CDR2 FQNNGV, per germline. J gave up 5 bases and V 4 bases, and 6 bases lay outside the gene matches. The covered CDR3 bases are TGTGCCAGCAGCTCACAAGACAGGGGAACCGGGGAG. It specifies CASSSQDRGTGE. The entire CDR3 reads CASSSQDRGTGELFF.

This clone was seen ten or more times. CDR3 amino acids: CASSLDDSNNEQFF. The covered CDR3 bases are TGTGCCAGCAGCTTAGACGACAGTAACAATGAG. This chain uses TRBV7-6 with TRBJ2-1, with D perhaps TRBD1 (5 bases). The read finishes 3 residues shy of the CDR3 end, and the germline J gene is used to complete it. Germline loops: CDR1 SGHVS, CDR2 FNYEAQ. Between the trimmed V and J ends, which lost 1 base and 5 bases, there was a span of 9 bases. CDR3 length: 14 residues.

Many counts were recorded for this clone. The missing CDR3 end, 3 residues past where the read stops, is filled in from the germline J gene. The chain uses TRBV20-1 and TRBJ2-1; a possible D gene is TRBD2 (6 bases). The CDR3 runs 13 residues. Germline loops: CDR1 DFQATT, CDR2 SNEGSKA (reference sequence). V lost 1 base and J 9 bases, leaving 13 bases between the germline ends. The part of the CDR3 DNA that was read is TGCAGTGCTAGAGCAGGACTACTCTCTGAG. Amino acid sequence: CSARAGLLSE. The whole CDR3 reads CSARAGLLSEQFF.

This clone was counted many times. The observed sequence ends 3 residues before the CDR3 terminus, with the missing tail filled in from the germline J gene. The chain recombines TRBV10-1 with TRBJ2-7, with 7 bases that match TRBD1. Trimming cost V 5 bases and J 2 bases; bases outside gene matches: 6. The CDR3 consists of 14 residues. The germline CDR1 and CDR2 sequences are WNHNN and SYGVQD (reference sequence). This CDR3 is CASSQDRSAYEQYF. The sequenced CDR3 bases are TGCGCCAGCAGTCAGGACAGGAGTGCCTACGAG.

Ten or more counts support this clone. CDR3 DNA (partial): TGTGCCAGCAGCGTAGAAGTCTTAGATTACGAG. Encoded protein: CASSVEVLDYE. The whole CDR3 sequence is CASSVEVLDYEQYF. The chain uses TRBV9 and TRBJ2-7; D not resolved. The read ends 3 residues early relative to the CDR3; the germline J gene fills the gap. In germline, CDR1 is SGDLS, CDR2 YYNGEE. This CDR3 comprises 14 residues. V dropped 0 bases and J dropped 4 bases, with 11 bases sitting between them.

This clone has a count of ten or more. The read is 3 residues too short to cover the CDR3 end, so that end is filled in from the germline J gene. The chain couples TRBV7-2 to TRBJ1-3, with D unresolved. This CDR3 region has 14 residues. The germline V and J ends were trimmed by 2 bases and 0 bases, with 5 bases remaining between them. Germline V gives CDR1 SGHTA, CDR2 FQGNSA. Partial CDR3 DNA: TGTGCCAGCAGCTTACAGTTCTCTGGAAACACC. Its translation is CASSLQFSGNT. The CDR3 in full is CASSLQFSGNTIYF.

This clone was observed a few times. The read halts 3 residues ahead of the CDR3 end, with the missing end drawn from the germline J gene. The chain has TRBV7-9 and TRBJ1-2, with D possibly TRBD1 on 6 matching bases. CDR1 is SEHNR, CDR2 FQNEAQ, per germline (reference sequence). The CDR3 spans 13 residues. The chain's CDR3 is CASSLDRTYDYTF. Incomplete CDR3 DNA: TGTGCCAGCAGCTTGGACAGAACCTACGAC.

This clone was detected ten times or more. CDR3 DNA (partial): TGTGCCACCCAAGCGGGAGGGTGGGCAGATACG. Its protein is CATQAGGWADT. The entire CDR3 is CATQAGGWADTQYF. This chain joins TRBV24-1 and TRBJ2-3, with TRBD2 identical over 10 bases. The observed sequence ends 3 residues before the CDR3 terminus, with the missing tail filled in from the germline J gene. Germline loops: CDR1 KGHDR, CDR2 SFDVKD. V gave up 9 bases and J gave up 4 bases; unmatched junction bases: 6. The CDR3 spans 14 residues.